This is a list of T cell receptor beta chains from one sample in a study of shared clonotypes between healthy human individuals. TCRdb's copy holds only in-frame clones and misses some; the assay was immunoSEQ multiplex PCR. The sample consists of roughly 530,000 clones, 95% to 97% of them appearing once. The sequenced sample was naive CD4+ T cells sorted from blood. These receptor sequences come from a woman aged 30 to 39 in good health. The CDR3 runs from the conserved cysteine through the conserved F or W. D genes are given only for firm matches. Expanded clones are given a class, and other clones once, few, many or no size at all.

D: NA
size: NA
length: 16
V: TRBV4-1
J: TRBJ2-6
DNA: TGCGCCAGCAGCCAACTTACTAACCTCGGGGCCAACGTCCTGACTTTC
CDR3: CASSQLTNLGANVLTF

D: NA
size: NA
length: 12
V: TRBV7-9
J: TRBJ1-1
DNA: TGTGCCAGCAGCTGGGACGGGCTGGAAGCTTTCTTT
CDR3: CASSWDGLEAFF

D: NA
size: NA
length: 15
V: TRBV5-8
J: TRBJ1-2
DNA: TGTGCCAGCAGCTTGGTCCCAGGGATTGACTATGGCTACACCTTC
CDR3: CASSLVPGIDYGYTF

D: TRBD2
size: once
length: 15
V: TRBV6-5
J: TRBJ2-7
DNA: TGTGCCAGCAGTTACTCGGAAGCGGGGGCTTACGAGCAGTACTTC
CDR3: CASSYSEAGAYEQYF

D: TRBD1
size: NA
length: 14
V: TRBV2
J: TRBJ2-7
DNA: TGTGCCAGCCGCGGAGGGACAGGCGCCTACGAGCAGTACTTC
CDR3: CASRGGTGAYEQYF

D: TRBD2
size: NA
length: 16
V: TRBV18
J: TRBJ2-1
DNA: TGTGCCAGCTCACCGGGGACTAGCGGGGGGTACAATGAGCAGTTCTTC
CDR3: CASSPGTSGGYNEQFF

D: TRBD1
size: few
length: 14
V: TRBV10-3
J: TRBJ1-5
DNA: TGTGCCATCAGCGGGACAGGGGGCGGTCAGCCCCAGCATTTT
CDR3: CAISGTGGGQPQHF

D: NA
size: few
length: 13
V: TRBV28
J: TRBJ1-5
DNA: TGTGCCAGCGCAGTGAGAAGCAATCAGCCCCAGCATTTT
CDR3: CASAVRSNQPQHF

D: NA
size: NA
length: 16
V: TRBV28
J: TRBJ1-5
DNA: TGTGCCAGCAGTTTAACGGCAGGGTATGGCAATCAGCCCCAGCATTTT
CDR3: CASSLTAGYGNQPQHF

D: NA
size: once
length: 12
V: TRBV7-9
J: TRBJ1-4
DNA: TGTGCCAGCAGCTCCTGGGCGGAAAAACTGTTTTTT
CDR3: CASSSWAEKLFF

D: TRBD1
size: NA
length: 15
V: TRBV27
J: TRBJ2-7
DNA: TGTGCCAGCAGTTTTTATGGACAGGGGATTTGGGAGCAGTACTTC
CDR3: CASSFYGQGIWEQYF

D: TRBD1
size: NA
length: 15
V: TRBV5-4
J: TRBJ2-1
DNA: TGTGCCAGCAGCTTGCGACAGGGGGCCCACAATGAGCAGTTCTTC
CDR3: CASSLRQGAHNEQFF

D: NA
size: NA
length: 15
V: TRBV7-6
J: TRBJ2-2
DNA: TGTGCCAGCAGCCCCTGGCCACTAAGCACCGGGGAGCTGTTTTTT
CDR3: CASSPWPLSTGELFF

D: TRBD2
size: NA
length: 15
V: TRBV5-1
J: TRBJ2-3
DNA: TGCGCCAGCAGCTCAACTAGCGGCTACACAGATACGCAGTATTTT
CDR3: CASSSTSGYTDTQYF

D: NA
size: NA
length: 14
V: TRBV6-1
J: TRBJ2-7
DNA: TGTGCCAGCAGCGGGACATTTTCTGAATACGAGCAGTACTTC
CDR3: CASSGTFSEYEQYF

D: NA
size: NA
length: 13
V: TRBV9
J: TRBJ2-1
DNA: TGTGCCAGCAGCGTTCAGACAGTCAATGAGCAGTTCTTC
CDR3: CASSVQTVNEQFF

D: TRBD2
size: few
length: 14
V: TRBV6-1
J: TRBJ2-7
DNA: TGTGCCCCAAGAAACCCGGGAGGATACCACGAGCAGTACTTC
CDR3: CAPRNPGGYHEQYF

D: TRBD1
size: NA
length: 14
V: TRBV19
J: TRBJ2-7
DNA: TGTGCCAGTAGTGAGAACAGGGGATCCTACGAGCAGTACTTC
CDR3: CASSENRGSYEQYF

D: TRBD1
size: once
length: 15
V: TRBV5-1
J: TRBJ2-7
DNA: TGCGCCAGCAGCCCCCGTCGGACAGGTCGGTACGAGCAGTACTTC
CDR3: CASSPRRTGRYEQYF

D: NA
size: NA
length: 14
V: TRBV27
J: TRBJ2-7
DNA: TGTGCCAGCAGCCGCCGGGGGGCGGGTTACGAGCAGTACTTC
CDR3: CASSRRGAGYEQYF

D: TRBD2
size: NA
length: 20
V: TRBV4-2
J: TRBJ2-2
DNA: TGTGCCAGCAGCCAGGCTTCGGGACTAGCGGGAGGGCAGAACACCGGGGAGCTGTTTTTT
CDR3: CASSQASGLAGGQNTGELFF

D: TRBD1
size: NA
length: 15
V: TRBV7-9
J: TRBJ1-4
DNA: TGTGCCAGCAGCCCAGGGGGCCGCACTAATGAAAAACTGTTTTTT
CDR3: CASSPGGRTNEKLFF

D: NA
size: once
length: 12
V: TRBV28
J: TRBJ1-2
DNA: TGTGCCAGCAATTCGCAGTCGGGTGGCTACACCTTC
CDR3: CASNSQSGGYTF

D: TRBD2
size: NA
length: 15
V: TRBV28
J: TRBJ2-3
DNA: TGTGCCACCAACCCTGGGGGACTAGGGTCGGGAACGCAGTATTTT
CDR3: CATNPGGLGSGTQYF

D: TRBD2
size: NA
length: 16
V: TRBV18
J: TRBJ2-5
DNA: TGTGCCAGCTCACCACCTGGCGGGAGCGCGAGGGAGACCCAGTACTTC
CDR3: CASSPPGGSARETQYF

D: TRBD2
size: NA
length: 19
V: TRBV19
J: TRBJ2-3
DNA: TGTGCCAGTAAACCCGCCCGGGGACTAGCGGGAGTAGGAACAGATACGCAGTATTTT
CDR3: CASKPARGLAGVGTDTQYF

D: NA
size: NA
length: 13
V: TRBV7-2
J: TRBJ2-1
DNA: TGTGCCAGCAGCAATGGACTGGCCCCCGAGCAGTTCTTC
CDR3: CASSNGLAPEQFF

D: NA
size: NA
length: 16
V: TRBV5-1
J: TRBJ1-2
DNA: TGCGCCAGCAGCACAGGGATTGGGGTAGGGGTTTATGGCTACACCTTC
CDR3: CASSTGIGVGVYGYTF

D: NA
size: NA
length: 14
V: TRBV7-9
J: TRBJ2-7
DNA: TGTGCCAGCAGCTTTGGACACCTTATGTACGAGCAGTACTTC
CDR3: CASSFGHLMYEQYF